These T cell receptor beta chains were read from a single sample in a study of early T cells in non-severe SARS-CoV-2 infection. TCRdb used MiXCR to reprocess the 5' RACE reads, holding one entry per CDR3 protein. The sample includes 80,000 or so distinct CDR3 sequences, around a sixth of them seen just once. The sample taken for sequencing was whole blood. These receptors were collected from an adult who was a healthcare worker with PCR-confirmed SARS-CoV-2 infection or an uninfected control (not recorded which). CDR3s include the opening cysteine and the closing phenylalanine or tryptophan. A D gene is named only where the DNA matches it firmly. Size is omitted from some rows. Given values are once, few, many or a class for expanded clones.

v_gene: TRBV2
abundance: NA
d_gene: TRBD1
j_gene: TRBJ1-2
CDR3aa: CASSDRGTGASRYYGYTF
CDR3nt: TGTGCCAGCAGTGACAGGGGGACAGGGGCGTCCCGGTACTATGGCTACACCTTC

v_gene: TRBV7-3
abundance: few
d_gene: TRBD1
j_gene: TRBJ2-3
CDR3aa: CASSYDRGLSDTQYF
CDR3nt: TGTGCCAGCAGTTACGACAGGGGCCTATCAGATACGCAGTATTTT

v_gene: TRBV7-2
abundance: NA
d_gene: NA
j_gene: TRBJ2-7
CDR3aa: CASSLEGQGRYEQYF
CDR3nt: TGTGCCAGCAGCCTTGAGGGGCAGGGTCGGTACGAGCAGTACTTC

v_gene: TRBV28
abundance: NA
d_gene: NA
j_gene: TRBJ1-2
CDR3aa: CASSLTPFRGGLTNYGYTF
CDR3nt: TGTGCCAGCAGTCTCACACCGTTTCGGGGGGGCCTTACTAACTATGGCTACACCTTC

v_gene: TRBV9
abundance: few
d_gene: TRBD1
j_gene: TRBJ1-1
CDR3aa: CASSQETGKAFF
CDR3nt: TGTGCCAGCAGCCAAGAGACAGGGAAAGCTTTCTTT

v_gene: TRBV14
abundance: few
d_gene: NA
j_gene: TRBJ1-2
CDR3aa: CASSQDGGPQSGYTF
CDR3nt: TGTGCCAGCAGCCAAGATGGCGGCCCTCAGTCGGGCTACACCTTC

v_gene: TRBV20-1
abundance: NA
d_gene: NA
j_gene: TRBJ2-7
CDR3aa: CSATWGHPFELYF
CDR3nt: TGCAGTGCTACCTGGGGACATCCCTTCGAGCTGTACTTC

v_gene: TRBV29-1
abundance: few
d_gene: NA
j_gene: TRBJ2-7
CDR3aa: CSVVRPGHTREQYF
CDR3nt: TGCAGCGTTGTGCGCCCGGGACACACAAGGGAGCAGTACTTC

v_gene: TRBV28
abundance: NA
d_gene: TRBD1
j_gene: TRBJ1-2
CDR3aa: CASGTGNYGYTF
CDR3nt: TGTGCCAGCGGGACAGGGAACTATGGCTACACCTTC

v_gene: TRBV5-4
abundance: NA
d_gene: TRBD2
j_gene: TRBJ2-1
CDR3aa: CASTLAGRGYNEQFF
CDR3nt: TGTGCCAGCACCCTAGCGGGTCGGGGCTACAATGAGCAGTTCTTC

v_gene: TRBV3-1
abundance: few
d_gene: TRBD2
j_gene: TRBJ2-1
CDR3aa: CASSQAGVNEQFF
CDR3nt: TGTGCCAGCAGCCAGGCGGGGGTGAATGAGCAGTTCTTC

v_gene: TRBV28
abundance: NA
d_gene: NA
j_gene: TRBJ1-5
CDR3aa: CASTESGLGNQPQHF
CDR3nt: TGTGCCAGCACGGAATCAGGGCTCGGCAATCAGCCCCAGCATTTT

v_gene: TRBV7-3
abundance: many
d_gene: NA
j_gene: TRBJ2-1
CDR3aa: CASSLDGEQFF
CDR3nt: TGTGCCAGCAGCTTAGACGGTGAGCAGTTCTTC

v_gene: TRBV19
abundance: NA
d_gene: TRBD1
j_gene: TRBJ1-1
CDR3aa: CASSPRPRGTNTEAFF
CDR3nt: TGTGCCAGTAGTCCCCGCCCCAGGGGGACGAACACTGAAGCTTTCTTT

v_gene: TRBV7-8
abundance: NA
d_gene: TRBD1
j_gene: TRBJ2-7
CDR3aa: CASSTRQGHGYEQYF
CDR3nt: TGTGCCAGCAGCACTCGACAGGGGCATGGGTACGAGCAGTACTTC

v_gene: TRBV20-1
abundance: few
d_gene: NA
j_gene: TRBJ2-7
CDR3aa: CSTGPGDGSYEQYF
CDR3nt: TGCAGTACCGGCCCTGGGGACGGCTCCTACGAGCAGTACTTC

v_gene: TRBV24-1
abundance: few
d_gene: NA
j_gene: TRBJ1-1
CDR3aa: CATSRGGLNTEAFF
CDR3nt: TGTGCCACCTCAAGAGGGGGGCTGAACACTGAAGCTTTCTTT

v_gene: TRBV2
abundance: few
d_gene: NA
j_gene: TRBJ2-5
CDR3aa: CARGRPKETQYF
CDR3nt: TGTGCCAGGGGACGACCAAAAGAGACCCAGTACTTC

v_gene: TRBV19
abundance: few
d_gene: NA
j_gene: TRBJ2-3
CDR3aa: CASSAGTVTDTQYF
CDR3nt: TGTGCCAGTAGCGCGGGGACGGTCACAGATACGCAGTATTTT

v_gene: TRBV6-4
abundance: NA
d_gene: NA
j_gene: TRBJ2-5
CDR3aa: CASSTRAGDQETQYF
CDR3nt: TGTGCCAGCAGTACCCGAGCGGGCGACCAAGAGACCCAGTACTTC

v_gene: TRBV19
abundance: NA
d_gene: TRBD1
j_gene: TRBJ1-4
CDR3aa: CASSIDTGANEKLFF
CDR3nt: TGTGCCAGTAGTATAGATACAGGGGCTAATGAAAAACTGTTTTTT

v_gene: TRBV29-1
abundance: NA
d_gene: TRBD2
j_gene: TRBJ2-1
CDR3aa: CSTRGGITGNEQFF
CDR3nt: TGCAGCACCCGGGGAGGGATCACCGGCAATGAGCAGTTCTTC

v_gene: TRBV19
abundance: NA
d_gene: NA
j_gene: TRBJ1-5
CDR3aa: CATGLTQPQHF
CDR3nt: TGTGCCACTGGACTGACCCAGCCCCAGCATTTT

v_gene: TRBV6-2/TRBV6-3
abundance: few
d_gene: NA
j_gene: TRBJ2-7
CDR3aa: CASQTDLGEQYF
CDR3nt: TGTGCCAGCCAGACGGATCTAGGCGAGCAGTACTTC

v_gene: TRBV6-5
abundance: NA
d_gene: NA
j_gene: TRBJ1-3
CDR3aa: CASSYGGTGNTIYF
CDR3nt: TGTGCCAGCAGTTACGGGGGTACTGGAAACACCATATATTTT

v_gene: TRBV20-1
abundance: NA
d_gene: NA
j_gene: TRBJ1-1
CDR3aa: CSANTPVGTEAFF
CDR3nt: TGCAGTGCTAACACCCCGGTGGGGACTGAAGCTTTCTTT

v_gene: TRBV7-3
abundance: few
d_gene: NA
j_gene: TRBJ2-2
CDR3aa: CASSLTGIHEGELFF
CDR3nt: TGTGCCAGCAGCTTAACCGGGATCCACGAAGGGGAGCTGTTTTTT

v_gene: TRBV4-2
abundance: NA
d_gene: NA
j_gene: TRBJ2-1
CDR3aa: CASSRDRYNNEQFF
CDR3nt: TGTGCCAGCAGCCGGGACCGGTATAACAATGAGCAGTTCTTC

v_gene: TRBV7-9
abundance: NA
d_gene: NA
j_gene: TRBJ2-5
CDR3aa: CASSPLGGDQETQYF
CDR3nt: TGTGCCAGCAGCCCTCTCGGCGGGGACCAAGAGACCCAGTACTTC

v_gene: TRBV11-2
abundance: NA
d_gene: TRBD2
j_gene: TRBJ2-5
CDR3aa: CASSSEGLAGGWETQYF
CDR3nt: TGTGCCAGCAGCTCAGAAGGACTAGCGGGAGGGTGGGAGACCCAGTACTTC

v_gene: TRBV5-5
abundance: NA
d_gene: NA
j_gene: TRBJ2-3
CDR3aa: CASSLDAGAGTDTQYF
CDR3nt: TGTGCCAGCAGCTTGGATGCGGGGGCGGGCACAGATACGCAGTATTTT

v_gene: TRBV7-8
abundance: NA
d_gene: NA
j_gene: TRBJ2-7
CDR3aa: CASSPQAGFAYEQYF
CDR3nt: TGTGCCAGCAGCCCCCAGGCGGGATTTGCCTACGAGCAGTACTTC

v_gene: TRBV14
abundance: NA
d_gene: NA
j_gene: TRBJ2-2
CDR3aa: CASSHSGTATGELFF
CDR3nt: TGTGCCAGCAGCCACTCAGGGACTGCCACCGGGGAGCTGTTTTTT

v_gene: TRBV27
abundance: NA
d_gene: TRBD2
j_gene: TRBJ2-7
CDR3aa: CATRGATYEQYF
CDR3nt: TGTGCCACGCGGGGGGCCACCTACGAGCAGTACTTC

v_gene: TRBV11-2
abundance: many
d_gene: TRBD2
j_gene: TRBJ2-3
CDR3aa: CASSGFSGRFTDTQYF
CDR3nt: TGTGCCAGCAGCGGGTTTAGCGGGAGGTTCACAGATACGCAGTATTTT

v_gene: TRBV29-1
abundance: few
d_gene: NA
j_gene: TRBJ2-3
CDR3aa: CSVVKGIGDTQYF
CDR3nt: TGCAGCGTTGTGAAGGGGATTGGAGATACGCAGTATTTT

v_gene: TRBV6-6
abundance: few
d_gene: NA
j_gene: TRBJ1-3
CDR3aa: CASTLGPLNTIYF
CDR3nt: TGTGCCAGCACCCTGGGCCCTCTAAACACCATATATTTT

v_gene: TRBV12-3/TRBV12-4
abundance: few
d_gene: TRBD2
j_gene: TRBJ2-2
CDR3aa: CASSLAGGNTGELFF
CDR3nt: TGTGCCAGCAGTTTGGCGGGGGGGAACACCGGGGAGCTGTTTTTT

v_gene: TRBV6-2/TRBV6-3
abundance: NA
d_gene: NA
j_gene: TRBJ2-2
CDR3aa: CASTYGRGTGELFF
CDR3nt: TGTGCCAGCACCTATGGCAGGGGCACCGGGGAGCTGTTTTTT

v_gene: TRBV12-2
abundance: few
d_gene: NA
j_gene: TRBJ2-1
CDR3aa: CASRARGEQFF
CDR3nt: TGTGCAAGTCGCGCCCGAGGTGAGCAGTTCTTC

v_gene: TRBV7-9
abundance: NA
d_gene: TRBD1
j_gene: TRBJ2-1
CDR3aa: CASSFPRTGLSTSGEQFF
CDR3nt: TGTGCCAGCAGCTTCCCCCGGACAGGGCTCTCCACAAGTGGTGAGCAGTTCTTC

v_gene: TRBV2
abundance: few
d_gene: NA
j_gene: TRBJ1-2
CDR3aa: CASRLASNYGYTF
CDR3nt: TGTGCCAGCAGATTGGCCTCTAACTATGGCTACACCTTC

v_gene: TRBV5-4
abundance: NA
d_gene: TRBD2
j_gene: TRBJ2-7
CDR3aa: CASSPREATSDEQYF
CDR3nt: TGTGCCAGCAGCCCGAGGGAAGCGACTAGCGACGAGCAGTACTTC

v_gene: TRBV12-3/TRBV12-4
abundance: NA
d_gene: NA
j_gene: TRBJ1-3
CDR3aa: CASSVGSGNTIYF
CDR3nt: TGTGCCAGCAGTGTGGGCTCTGGAAACACCATATATTTT

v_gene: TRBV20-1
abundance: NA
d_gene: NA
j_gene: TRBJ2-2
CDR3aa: CSARDSSHTLPNTGELFF
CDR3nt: TGCAGTGCTAGAGATTCCAGCCACACATTACCGAACACCGGGGAGCTGTTTTTT